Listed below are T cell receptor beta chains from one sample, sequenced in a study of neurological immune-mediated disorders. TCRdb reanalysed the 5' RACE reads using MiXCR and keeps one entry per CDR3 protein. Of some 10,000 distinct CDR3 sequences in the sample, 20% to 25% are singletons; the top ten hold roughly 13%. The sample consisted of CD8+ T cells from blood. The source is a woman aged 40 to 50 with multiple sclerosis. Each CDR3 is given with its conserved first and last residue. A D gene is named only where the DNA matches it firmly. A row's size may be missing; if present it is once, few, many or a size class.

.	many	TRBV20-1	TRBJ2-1	CSASAGTLQFF	TGCAGTGCTAGCGCTGGGACATTGCAGTTCTTC
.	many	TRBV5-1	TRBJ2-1	CASSLYYQTAYNEQFF	TGCGCCAGCAGCTTGTACTACCAAACCGCCTACAATGAGCAGTTCTTC
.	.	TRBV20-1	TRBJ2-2	CSATTDFANTGELFF	TGCAGTGCTACGACGGACTTCGCGAACACCGGGGAGCTGTTTTTT
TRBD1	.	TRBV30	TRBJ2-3	CAWSGDRDTQYF	TGTGCCTGGAGTGGGGACAGGGATACGCAGTATTTT
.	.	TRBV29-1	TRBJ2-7	CSVDGGLGDEQYF	TGCAGCGTTGACGGAGGACTTGGGGACGAGCAGTACTTC
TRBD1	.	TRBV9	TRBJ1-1	CASSSTQGADAEAFF	TGTGCCAGCAGCTCCACGCAGGGGGCTGATGCTGAAGCTTTTTTT
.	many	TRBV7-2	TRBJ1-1	CASTVAGLDTEAFF	TGTGCCAGCACCGTCGCGGGGCTGGACACTGAAGCTTTCTTT
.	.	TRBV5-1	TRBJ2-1	CASSPNRGVNNEQFF	TGCGCCAGCAGCCCAAACAGAGGGGTGAACAATGAGCAGTTCTTC
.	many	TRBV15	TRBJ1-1	CATSRDLKINTEAFF	TGTGCCACCAGCAGAGATCTCAAGATAAACACTGAAGCTTTCTTT
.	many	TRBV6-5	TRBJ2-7	CASSYEDEQYF	TGTGCCAGCAGTTACGAGGACGAGCAGTACTTC
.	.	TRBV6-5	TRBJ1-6	CASSNGHPLPLHF	TGTGCCAGCAGCAATGGACATCCCTTGCCCCTCCACTTT
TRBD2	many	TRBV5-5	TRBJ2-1	CASSFGLAGGNEQFF	TGTGCCAGCAGCTTTGGACTAGCGGGGGGCAATGAGCAGTTCTTC
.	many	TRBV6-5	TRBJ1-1	CASSPVGDTEAFF	TGTGCCAGCAGCCCCGTGGGGGACACTGAAGCTTTCTTT
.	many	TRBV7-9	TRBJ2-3	CASSLNQGTTDTQYF	TGTGCCAGCAGCTTAAATCAGGGGACAACAGATACGCAGTATTTT
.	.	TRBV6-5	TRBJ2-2	CASSYGQDTGELFF	TGTGCCAGCAGTTATGGGCAGGACACCGGGGAGCTGTTTTTT
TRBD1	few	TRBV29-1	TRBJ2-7	CSARTGREQYF	TGCAGCGCAAGGACAGGCCGCGAGCAGTACTTC
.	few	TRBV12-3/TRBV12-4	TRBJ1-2	CASTQWVGDPLYGYAF	TGTGCCAGCACCCAATGGGTCGGGGACCCGCTCTATGGCTACGCCTTC
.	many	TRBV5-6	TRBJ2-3	CASSHGADTQYF	TGTGCCAGCAGTCACGGGGCCGATACGCAGTATTTT
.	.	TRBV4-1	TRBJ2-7	CASSQQTENSQYF	TGCGCCAGCAGCCAACAGACAGAGAACTCGCAGTACTTC
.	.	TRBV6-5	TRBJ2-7	CASSYGAAESYEQYF	TGTGCCAGCAGTTACGGCGCGGCGGAATCCTACGAGCAGTACTTC
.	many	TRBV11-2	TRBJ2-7	CASSFTSYEQYF	TGTGCCAGCAGCTTCACAAGTTACGAGCAGTACTTC
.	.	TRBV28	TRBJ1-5	CASSFLGGDSNQPQHF	TGTGCCAGCAGTTTTTTGGGGGGGGATAGCAATCAGCCCCAGCATTTT